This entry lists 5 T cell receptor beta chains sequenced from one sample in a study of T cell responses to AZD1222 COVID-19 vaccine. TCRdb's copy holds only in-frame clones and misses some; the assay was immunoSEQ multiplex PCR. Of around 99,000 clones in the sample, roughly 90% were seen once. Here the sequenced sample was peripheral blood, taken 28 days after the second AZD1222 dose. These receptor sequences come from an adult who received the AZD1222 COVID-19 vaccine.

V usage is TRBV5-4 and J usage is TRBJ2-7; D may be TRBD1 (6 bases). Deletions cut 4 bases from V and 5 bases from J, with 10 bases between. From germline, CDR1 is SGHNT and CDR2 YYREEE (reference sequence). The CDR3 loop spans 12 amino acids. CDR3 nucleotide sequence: TGTGCCAGCAGCCAAACAGGGCACGAGCAGTACTTC. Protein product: CASSQTGHEQYF.

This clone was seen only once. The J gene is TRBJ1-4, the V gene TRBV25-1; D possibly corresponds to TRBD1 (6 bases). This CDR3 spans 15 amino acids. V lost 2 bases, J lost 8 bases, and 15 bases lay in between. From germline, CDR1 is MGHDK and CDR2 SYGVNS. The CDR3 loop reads CASSEGGGGGEKLFF. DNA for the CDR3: TGTGCCAGCAGTGAAGGTGGGGGGGGCGGCGAAAAACTGTTTTTT.

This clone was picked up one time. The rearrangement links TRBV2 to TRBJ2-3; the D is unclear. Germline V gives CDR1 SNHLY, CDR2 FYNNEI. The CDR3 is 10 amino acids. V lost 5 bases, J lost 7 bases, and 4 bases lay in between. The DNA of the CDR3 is TGTGCCAGCAGTAAAAATACGCAGTATTTT. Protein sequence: CASSKNTQYF.

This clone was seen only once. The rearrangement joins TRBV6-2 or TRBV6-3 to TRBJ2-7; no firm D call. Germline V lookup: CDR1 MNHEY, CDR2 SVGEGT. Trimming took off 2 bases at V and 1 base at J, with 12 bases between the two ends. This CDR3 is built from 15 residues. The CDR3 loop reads CASSYATGTSYEQYF. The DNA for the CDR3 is TGTGCCAGCAGTTACGCGACCGGCACGTCCTACGAGCAGTACTTC.

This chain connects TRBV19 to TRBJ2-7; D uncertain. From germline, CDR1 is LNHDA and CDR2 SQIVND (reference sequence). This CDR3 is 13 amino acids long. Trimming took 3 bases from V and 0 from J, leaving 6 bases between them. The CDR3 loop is CASSIELSYEQYF. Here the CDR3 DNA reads TGTGCCAGTAGTATTGAGCTCTCCTACGAGCAGTACTTC. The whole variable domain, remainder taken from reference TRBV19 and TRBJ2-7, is DGGITQSPKYLFRKEGQNVTLSCEQNLNHDAMYWYRQDPGQGLRLIYYSQIVNDFQKGDIAEGYSVSREKKESFPLTVTSAQKNPTAFYLCASSIELSYEQYFGPGTRLTVT.